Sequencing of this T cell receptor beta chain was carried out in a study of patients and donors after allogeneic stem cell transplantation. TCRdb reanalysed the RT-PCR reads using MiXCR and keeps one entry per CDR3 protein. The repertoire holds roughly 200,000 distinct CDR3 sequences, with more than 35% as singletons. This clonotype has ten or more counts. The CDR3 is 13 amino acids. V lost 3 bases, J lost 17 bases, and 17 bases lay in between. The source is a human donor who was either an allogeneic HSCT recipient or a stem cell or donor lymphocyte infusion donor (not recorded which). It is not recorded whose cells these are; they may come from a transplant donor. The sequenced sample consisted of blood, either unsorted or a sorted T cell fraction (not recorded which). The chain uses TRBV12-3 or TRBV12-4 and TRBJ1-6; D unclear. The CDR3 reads CASSFGVSARFHF. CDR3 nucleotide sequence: TGTGCCAGCAGTTTCGGCGTCTCAGCCCGCTTCCACTTT.